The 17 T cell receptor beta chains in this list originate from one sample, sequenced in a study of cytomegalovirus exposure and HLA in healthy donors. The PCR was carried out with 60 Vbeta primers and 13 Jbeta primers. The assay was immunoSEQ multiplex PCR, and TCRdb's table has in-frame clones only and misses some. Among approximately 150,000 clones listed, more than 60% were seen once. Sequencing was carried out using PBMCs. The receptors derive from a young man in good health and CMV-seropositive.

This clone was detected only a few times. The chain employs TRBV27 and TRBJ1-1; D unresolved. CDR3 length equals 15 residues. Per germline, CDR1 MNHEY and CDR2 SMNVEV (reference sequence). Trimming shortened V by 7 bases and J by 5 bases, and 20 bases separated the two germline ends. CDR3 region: CASTSIPSRGTEAFF. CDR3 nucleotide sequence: TGTGCCAGCACCTCAATCCCCTCCCGAGGGACTGAAGCTTTCTTT.

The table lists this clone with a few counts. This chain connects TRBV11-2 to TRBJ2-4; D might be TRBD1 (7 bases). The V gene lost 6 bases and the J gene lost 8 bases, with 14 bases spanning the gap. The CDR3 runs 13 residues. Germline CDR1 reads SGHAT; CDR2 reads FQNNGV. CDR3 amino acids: CASRRQGGDIQYF. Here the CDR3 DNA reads TGTGCCAGCAGACGACAGGGAGGAGACATTCAGTACTTC.

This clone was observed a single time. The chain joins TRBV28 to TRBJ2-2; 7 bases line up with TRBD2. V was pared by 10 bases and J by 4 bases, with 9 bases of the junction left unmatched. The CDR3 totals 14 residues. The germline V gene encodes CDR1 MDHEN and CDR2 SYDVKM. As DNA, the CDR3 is TGTGCCATCCTCCCGGGAGGACTCACCGGGGAGCTGTTTTTT. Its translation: CAILPGGLTGELFF.

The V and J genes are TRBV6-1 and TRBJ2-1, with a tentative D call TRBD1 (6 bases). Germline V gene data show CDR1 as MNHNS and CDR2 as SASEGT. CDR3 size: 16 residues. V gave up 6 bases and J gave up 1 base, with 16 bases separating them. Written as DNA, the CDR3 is TGTGCCAGCAGGGAACAGGGAACTACTTCCTACAATGAGCAGTTCTTC. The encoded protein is CASREQGTTSYNEQFF.

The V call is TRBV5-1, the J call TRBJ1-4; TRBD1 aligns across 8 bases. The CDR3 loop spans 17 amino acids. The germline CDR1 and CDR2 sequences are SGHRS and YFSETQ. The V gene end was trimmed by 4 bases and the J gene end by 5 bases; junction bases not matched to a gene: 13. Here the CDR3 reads CASSPPILTGENEKLFF. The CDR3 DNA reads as TGCGCCAGCAGCCCGCCAATCTTGACAGGGGAGAATGAAAAACTGTTTTTT. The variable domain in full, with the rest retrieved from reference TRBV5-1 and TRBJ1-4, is KAGVTQTPRYLIKTRGQQVTLSCSPISGHRSVSWYQQTPGQGLQFLFEYFSETQRNKGNFPGRFSGRQFSNSRSEMNVSTLELGDSALYLCASSPPILTGENEKLFFGSGTQLSVL.

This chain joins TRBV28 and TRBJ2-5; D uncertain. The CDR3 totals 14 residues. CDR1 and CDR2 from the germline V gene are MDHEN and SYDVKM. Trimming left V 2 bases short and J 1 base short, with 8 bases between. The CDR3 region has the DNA TGTGCCAGCAGTTTAGGCCATACCCAAGAGACCCAGTACTTC. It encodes CASSLGHTQETQYF.

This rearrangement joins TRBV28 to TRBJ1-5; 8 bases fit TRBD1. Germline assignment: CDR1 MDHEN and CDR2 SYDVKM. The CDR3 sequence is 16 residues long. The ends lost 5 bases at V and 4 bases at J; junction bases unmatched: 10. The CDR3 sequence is CASSPRSRTGNQPQHF. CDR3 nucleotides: TGTGCCAGCAGTCCTCGGTCAAGGACAGGGAATCAGCCCCAGCATTTT.

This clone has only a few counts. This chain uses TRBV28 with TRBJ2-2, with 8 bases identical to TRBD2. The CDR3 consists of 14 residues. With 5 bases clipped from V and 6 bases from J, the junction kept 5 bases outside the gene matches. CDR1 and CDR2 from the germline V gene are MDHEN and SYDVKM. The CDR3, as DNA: TGTGCCAGCAGTCAGAGCGGGAGTCCCGGGGAGCTGTTTTTT. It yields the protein CASSQSGSPGELFF.

DNA of the CDR3: TGTGCCTGGGGACAGGGAGGAACTGAAGCTTTCTTT. This translates into CAWGQGGTEAFF. The rearrangement joins TRBV30 to TRBJ1-1; 8 bases align to TRBD1. This CDR3 contains 12 residues. CDR1 GTSNPN and CDR2 SVGIG come from the germline V gene (reference sequence). With 5 bases clipped from V and 5 bases from J, the junction kept 4 bases outside the gene matches.

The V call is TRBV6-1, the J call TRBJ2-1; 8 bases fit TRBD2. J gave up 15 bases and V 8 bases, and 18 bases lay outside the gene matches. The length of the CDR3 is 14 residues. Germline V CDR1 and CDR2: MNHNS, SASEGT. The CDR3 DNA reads TGTGCCAGCGAAATGGGACTAGGCACAGGAGGGCGGTTCTTC. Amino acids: CASEMGLGTGGRFF.

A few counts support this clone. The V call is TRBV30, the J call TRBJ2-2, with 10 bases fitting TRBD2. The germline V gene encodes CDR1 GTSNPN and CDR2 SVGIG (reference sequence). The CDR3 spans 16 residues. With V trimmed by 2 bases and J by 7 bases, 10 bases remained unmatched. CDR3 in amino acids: CAWSPGASGSVGELFF. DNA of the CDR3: TGTGCCTGGAGTCCCGGGGCTAGCGGGAGCGTCGGGGAGCTGTTTTTT.

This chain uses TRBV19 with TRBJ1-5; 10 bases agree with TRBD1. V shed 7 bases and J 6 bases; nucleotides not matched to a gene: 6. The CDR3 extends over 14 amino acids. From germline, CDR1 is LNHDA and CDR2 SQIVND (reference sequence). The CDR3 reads CASNPGQGFQPQHF. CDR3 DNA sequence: TGTGCCAGTAATCCGGGACAGGGGTTTCAGCCCCAGCATTTT.

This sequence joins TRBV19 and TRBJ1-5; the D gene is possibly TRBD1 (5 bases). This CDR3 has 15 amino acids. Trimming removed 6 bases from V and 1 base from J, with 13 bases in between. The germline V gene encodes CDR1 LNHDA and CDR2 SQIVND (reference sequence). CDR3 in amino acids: CASSPAGESNQPQHF. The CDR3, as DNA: TGTGCCAGTAGCCCGGCGGGGGAAAGCAATCAGCCCCAGCATTTT.

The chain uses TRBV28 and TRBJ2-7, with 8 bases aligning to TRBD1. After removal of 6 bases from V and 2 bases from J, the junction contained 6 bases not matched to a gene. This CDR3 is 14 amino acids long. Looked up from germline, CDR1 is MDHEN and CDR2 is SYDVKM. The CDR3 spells CASRQDRVPYEQYF. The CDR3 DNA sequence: TGTGCCAGCAGGCAGGACAGGGTCCCCTACGAGCAGTACTTC.

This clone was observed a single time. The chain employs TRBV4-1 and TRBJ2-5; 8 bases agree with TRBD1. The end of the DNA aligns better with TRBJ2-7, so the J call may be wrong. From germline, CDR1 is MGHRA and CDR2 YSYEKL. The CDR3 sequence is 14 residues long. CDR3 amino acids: CASSQNRGSYEQYF. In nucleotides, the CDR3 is TGCGCCAGCAGCCAAAACAGGGGGAGTTACGAGCAGTACTTC.

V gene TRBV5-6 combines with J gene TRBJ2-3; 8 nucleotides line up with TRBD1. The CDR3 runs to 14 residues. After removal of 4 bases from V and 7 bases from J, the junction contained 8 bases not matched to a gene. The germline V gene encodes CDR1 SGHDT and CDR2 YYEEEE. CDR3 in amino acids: CASSMDRAPNTQYF. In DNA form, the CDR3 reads TGTGCCAGCAGCATGGACAGGGCCCCCAATACGCAGTATTTT. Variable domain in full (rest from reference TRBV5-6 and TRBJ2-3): DAGVTQSPTHLIKTRGQQVTLRCSPKSGHDTVSWYQQALGQGPQFIFQYYEEEERQRGNFPDRFSGHQFPNYSSELNVNALLLGDSALYLCASSMDRAPNTQYFGPGTRLTVL.

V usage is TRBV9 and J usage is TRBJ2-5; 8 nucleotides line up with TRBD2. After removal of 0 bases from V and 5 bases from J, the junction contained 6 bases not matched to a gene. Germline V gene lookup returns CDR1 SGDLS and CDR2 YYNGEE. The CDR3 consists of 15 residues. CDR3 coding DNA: TGTGCCAGCAGCGTAGGACTAGCGCGCAGCGAGACCCAGTACTTC. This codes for CASSVGLARSETQYF.